The entry below describes one T cell receptor beta chain. These data belong to a study of blood T cell repertoires in COVID-19. Some clones are missing from TCRdb's copy, which holds only in-frame ones; the method was immunoSEQ multiplex PCR. Among 300,000 to 350,000 clones listed, 85% to 90% were seen once. Germline V gene sequence: CDR1 MNHEY, CDR2 SVGAGI. Trimming cost V 11 bases and J 0 bases; bases outside gene matches: 7. This CDR3 comprises 14 residues. The sequence was collected from a woman in her twenties or thirties who had been exposed to COVID-19. The rearrangement links TRBV6-5 to TRBJ1-5; 7 bases match TRBD1. Specimen: PBMCs or T cells enriched from blood (not recorded which). This CDR3 is CAVRRGYSNQPQHF. The CDR3 coding sequence is TGTGCCGTCCGCAGGGGGTATAGCAATCAGCCCCAGCATTTT.